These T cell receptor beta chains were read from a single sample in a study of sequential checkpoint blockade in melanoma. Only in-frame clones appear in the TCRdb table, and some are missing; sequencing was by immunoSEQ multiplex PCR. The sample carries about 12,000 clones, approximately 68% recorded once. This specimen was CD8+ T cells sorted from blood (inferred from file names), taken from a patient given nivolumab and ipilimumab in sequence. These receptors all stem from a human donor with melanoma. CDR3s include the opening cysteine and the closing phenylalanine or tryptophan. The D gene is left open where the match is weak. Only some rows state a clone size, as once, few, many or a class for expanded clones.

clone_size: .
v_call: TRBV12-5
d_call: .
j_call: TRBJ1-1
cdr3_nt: TGTGCTAGTGAATTGGGGGGGAACACTGAAGCTTTCTTT
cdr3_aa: CASELGGNTEAFF

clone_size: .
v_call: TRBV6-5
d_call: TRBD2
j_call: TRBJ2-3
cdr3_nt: TGTGCCAGCAGTTACGCGTCTAGCGGGAGGGGAGATACGCAGTATTTT
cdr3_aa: CASSYASSGRGDTQYF

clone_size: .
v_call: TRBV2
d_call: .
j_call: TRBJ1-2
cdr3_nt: TGTGCCAGCAGTGAGACCCAGCCTACTATCGACTACACCTTC
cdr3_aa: CASSETQPTIDYTF

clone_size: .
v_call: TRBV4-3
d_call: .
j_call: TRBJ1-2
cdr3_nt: TGCGCCAGCAGCCAAGATCGATGGCAGCCGGGAGGCTATGGCTACACCTTC
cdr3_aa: CASSQDRWQPGGYGYTF

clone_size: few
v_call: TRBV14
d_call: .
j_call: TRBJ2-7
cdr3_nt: TGTGCCAGCAGCCAAGGAGGGACACGGATTGGGCAGTACTTC
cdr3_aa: CASSQGGTRIGQYF

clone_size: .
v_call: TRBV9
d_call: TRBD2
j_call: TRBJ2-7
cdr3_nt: TGTGCCAGCAGCGTAGGAATCTTGGCGGGAGGGGATGAGCAGTACTTC
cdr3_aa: CASSVGILAGGDEQYF

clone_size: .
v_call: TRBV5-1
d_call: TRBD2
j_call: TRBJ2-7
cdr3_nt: TGCGCCAGCAGCCTCTGGGGAGGGTACGACGAGCAGTACTTC
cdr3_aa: CASSLWGGYDEQYF

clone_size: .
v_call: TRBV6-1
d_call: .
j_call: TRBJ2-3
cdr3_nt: TGTGCCAGCTTGGGGGGAGATACGCAGTATTTT
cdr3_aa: CASLGGDTQYF

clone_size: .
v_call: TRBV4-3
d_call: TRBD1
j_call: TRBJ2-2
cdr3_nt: TGCGCCAGCAGCCAAGATTGGACAGGGGCCTACACCGGGGAGCTGTTTTTT
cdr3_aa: CASSQDWTGAYTGELFF

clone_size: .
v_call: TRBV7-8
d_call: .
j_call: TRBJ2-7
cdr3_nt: TGTGCCAGCAGCTTAGGTTCTAGCGACTCCTACGAGCAGTACTTC
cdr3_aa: CASSLGSSDSYEQYF

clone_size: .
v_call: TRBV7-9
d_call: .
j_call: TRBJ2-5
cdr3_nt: TGTGCCAGCAGCTCCCTCGGGGGACGGCAACAAGAGACCCAGTACTTC
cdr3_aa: CASSSLGGRQQETQYF